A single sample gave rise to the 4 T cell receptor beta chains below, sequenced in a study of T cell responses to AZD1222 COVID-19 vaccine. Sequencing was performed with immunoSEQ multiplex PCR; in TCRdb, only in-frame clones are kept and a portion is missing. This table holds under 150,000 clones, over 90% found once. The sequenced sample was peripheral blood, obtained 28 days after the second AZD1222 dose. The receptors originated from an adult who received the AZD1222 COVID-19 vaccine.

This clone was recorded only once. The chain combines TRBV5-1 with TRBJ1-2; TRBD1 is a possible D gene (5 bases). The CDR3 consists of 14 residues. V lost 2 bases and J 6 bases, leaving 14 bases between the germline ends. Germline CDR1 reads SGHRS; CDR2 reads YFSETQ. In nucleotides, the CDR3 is TGCGCCAGCAGCTTATCGCCCGGAGGGGATGGCTACACCTTC. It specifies CASSLSPGGDGYTF.

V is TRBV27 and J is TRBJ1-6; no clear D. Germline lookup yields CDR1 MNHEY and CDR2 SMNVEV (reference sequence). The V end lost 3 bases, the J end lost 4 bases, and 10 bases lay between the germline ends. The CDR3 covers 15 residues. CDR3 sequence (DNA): TGTGCCAGCAGTTTGGGGAGGTCGTATAATTCACCCCTCCACTTT. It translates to CASSLGRSYNSPLHF.

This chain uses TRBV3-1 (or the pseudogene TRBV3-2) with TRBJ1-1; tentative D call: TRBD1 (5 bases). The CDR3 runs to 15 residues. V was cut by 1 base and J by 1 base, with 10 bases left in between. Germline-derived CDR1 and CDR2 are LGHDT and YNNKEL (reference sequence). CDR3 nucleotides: TGTGCCAGCAGCCAAGGAGGGGCGGCGAACACTGAAGCTTTCTTT. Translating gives CASSQGGAANTEAFF.

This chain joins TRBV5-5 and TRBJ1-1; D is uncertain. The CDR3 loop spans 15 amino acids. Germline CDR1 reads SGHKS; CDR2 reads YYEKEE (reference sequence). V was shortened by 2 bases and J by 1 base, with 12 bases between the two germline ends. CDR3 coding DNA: TGTGCCAGCAGCTTAAAACTTCGGAAGAACACTGAAGCTTTCTTT. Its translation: CASSLKLRKNTEAFF. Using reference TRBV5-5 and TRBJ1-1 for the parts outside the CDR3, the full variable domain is DAGVTQSPTHLIKTRGQQVTLRCSPISGHKSVSWYQQVLGQGPQFIFQYYEKEERGRGNFPDRFSARQFPNYSSELNVNALLLGDSALYLCASSLKLRKNTEAFFGQGTRLTVV.